Listed here are 24 T cell receptor beta chains from one sample, sequenced in a study of response to subunit inactivated influenza vaccine. TCRdb ran MiXCR on the RT-PCR reads and lists one entry per CDR3 protein. This sample carries roughly 500,000 distinct CDR3 sequences, around a quarter of them seen once, and the ten largest clones take 2.8%. These same records also appear under a second study, on T cells expressing NK-cell markers. Turning to that study: Production of TCR beta cDNA relied on 5'RACE template switching with UMIs.

Here the sequenced sample was CD4+ T cells sorted from PBMCs, taken less than 13 days after vaccination. These receptors came from a man between 45 and 60 years old who received an inactivated influenza vaccine.

The chain links TRBV7-6 to TRBJ2-1; 7 bases line up with TRBD2. V lost 5 bases, J lost 4 bases, and 11 bases stayed unmatched. Germline values: CDR1 SGHVS, CDR2 FNYEAQ. This CDR3 is built from 16 residues. The CDR3 DNA follows: TGTGCCAGCAGCCCGACTCGGGGGGATTTATACAATGAGCAGTTCTTC. This gives the protein CASSPTRGDLYNEQFF.

The rearrangement joins TRBV28 to TRBJ2-2; D is uncertain. Trimming removed 1 base from V and 9 bases from J, with 9 bases in between. The germline V gene has CDR1 MDHEN and CDR2 SYDVKM. There are 13 residues in the CDR3. This CDR3 reads CASSLYPGRELFF. The CDR3 DNA reads TGTGCCAGCAGTTTATATCCGGGCAGGGAGCTGTTTTTT.

The table lists this clonotype with a few counts. The chain uses TRBV4-3 and TRBJ2-7; the D gene is possibly TRBD2 (6 bases). The CDR3 runs 15 residues. V was trimmed by 2 bases and J by 0 bases, leaving 11 bases between them. Germline V gene data show CDR1 as LGHNA and CDR2 as YSLEER. CDR3 DNA sequence: TGCGCCAGCAGCCAATATGCTAGCGACTCCTACGAGCAGTACTTC. Residues: CASSQYASDSYEQYF.

The chain employs TRBV12-3 or TRBV12-4 and TRBJ2-7; tentative D call: TRBD2 (5 bases). CDR3 length: 15 residues. Trimming took off 7 bases at V and 0 bases at J, with 16 bases between the two ends. The CDR3 bases are TGTGCCAGCACCCGCCGAGCGGCAAGCTCCTACGAGCAGTACTTC. Residues: CASTRRAASSYEQYF.

This clonotype showed up just a few times. The rearrangement uses TRBV11-2 and TRBJ2-1, with 12 bases aligning to TRBD2. The CDR3 consists of 17 residues. The V gene's germline CDR1 is SGHAT and CDR2 FQNNGV. Unmatched junction bases numbered 10, after V lost 1 base and J lost 9 bases. CDR3 DNA: TGTGCCAGCAGCTTAGGATCGACTAGCGGGGGCGGAGGTGAGCAGTTCTTC. It is translated as CASSLGSTSGGGGEQFF.

The chain joins TRBV28 to TRBJ2-7; 10 nucleotides agree with TRBD2. The CDR3 is 15 residues long. From germline, CDR1 is MDHEN and CDR2 SYDVKM. The V and J ends lost 4 bases and 2 bases, in that order; junction bases with no gene match: 5. The CDR3 here is CASSSSGSWTYEQYF. The CDR3 coding sequence is TGTGCCAGCAGTTCTAGCGGGAGCTGGACCTACGAGCAGTACTTC.

Notes on this clonotype: Since a much larger clone is just one base distant, this may be a read error. V is TRBV12-3 or TRBV12-4 and J is TRBJ1-2; 7 positions agree with TRBD1. The CDR3 contains 14 residues. The DNA of the CDR3 is TGTGCCAGCAGTCGGACAGGAGCTAACTATTGCTACACCTTC. Translation: CASSRTGANYCYTF.

The CDR3 sequence: CASSQVGPTPGELFF. DNA for the CDR3: TGTGCCAGCAGCCAAGTGGGACCAACCCCCGGGGAGCTGTTTTTT. The V call is TRBV4-2, the J call TRBJ2-2; D may match TRBD1 or TRBD2 (5 bases each). Trimming removed 1 base at V and 6 bases at J, with 12 bases between. The CDR3 covers 15 residues. Germline lookup yields CDR1 LGHNA and CDR2 YNFKEQ.

The chain is built from TRBV20-1 and TRBJ2-6; no clear D. The V gene's germline CDR1 is DFQATT and CDR2 SNEGSKA (reference sequence). The CDR3 is 13 amino acids. The germline V and J ends were trimmed by 4 bases and 4 bases, with 8 bases remaining between them. CDR3 in DNA: TGCAGTGCTACCGGTTCCGGGGCCAACGTCCTGACTTTC. The encoded protein is CSATGSGANVLTF.

V usage is TRBV4-1 and J usage is TRBJ2-1; 10 bases line up with TRBD2. This CDR3 has 15 residues. The V gene's germline CDR1 is MGHRA and CDR2 YSYEKL. The ends lost 3 bases at V and 3 bases at J; junction bases unmatched: 2. CDR3 in DNA: TGCGCCAGCAGCCAGACTAGCGGGCTCTACAATGAGCAGTTCTTC. The encoded protein is CASSQTSGLYNEQFF.

This clonotype was seen repeatedly, ten times or more. The rearrangement uses TRBV20-1 and TRBJ2-1; D uncertain. Germline CDR1 reads DFQATT; CDR2 reads SNEGSKA (reference sequence). There are 16 residues in the CDR3. V gave up 2 bases and J gave up 3 bases, with 17 bases separating them. CDR3 in amino acids: CSARPLLAEVYNEQFF. CDR3 sequence (DNA): TGCAGTGCTAGACCCCTACTCGCGGAAGTCTACAATGAGCAGTTCTTC.

The gene calls are TRBV5-1 and TRBJ1-4; no clear D gene. Per germline, CDR1 SGHRS and CDR2 YFSETQ. The CDR3 loop spans 13 amino acids. Trimming took 3 bases from V and 4 from J, leaving 7 bases between them. Here the CDR3 reads CASSSANNEKLFF. In DNA form, the CDR3 reads TGCGCCAGCAGCTCTGCAAATAATGAAAAACTGTTTTTT.

The gene calls are TRBV20-1 and TRBJ2-7; D might be TRBD2 (5 bases). Germline values: CDR1 DFQATT, CDR2 SNEGSKA (reference sequence). V gave up 1 base and J gave up 3 bases, with 10 bases separating them. This CDR3 comprises 13 residues. CDR3 protein: CSARVLADYEQYF. CDR3 nucleotides: TGCAGTGCTAGAGTTCTAGCTGACTACGAGCAGTACTTC.

Only a few counts were recorded for this clonotype. The J gene is TRBJ2-7, the V gene TRBV20-1, with TRBD2 matching over 8 bases. This CDR3 comprises 15 residues. The germline V gene has CDR1 DFQATT and CDR2 SNEGSKA (reference sequence). V lost 5 bases to trimming and J lost 2 bases; unmatched junction nucleotides: 11. In nucleotides, the CDR3 is TGCAGTGCTGAGGACGTTCGAGCGGGGGCCTACGAGCAGTACTTC. This translates into CSAEDVRAGAYEQYF.

The CDR3 sequence: CAISEQGGIYEQYF. CDR3 in DNA: TGTGCCATCAGTGAGCAGGGGGGGATCTACGAGCAGTACTTC. The chain recombines TRBV10-3 with TRBJ2-7, with D possibly called TRBD1 or TRBD2 (7 bases each). V lost 2 bases, J lost 3 bases, and 11 bases lay in between. Germline V gene lookup returns CDR1 ENHRY and CDR2 SYGVKD. The CDR3 length is 14 residues.

The sample holds a few counts of this clonotype. A much larger clone sits a single nucleotide away, making a read error possible. V and J are TRBV24-1 and TRBJ2-1; D remains unclear. Trimming stripped 3 bases from V and 0 bases from J, with 11 bases between. Germline assignment: CDR1 KGHDR and CDR2 SFDVKD. The CDR3 loop spans 16 amino acids. CDR3: CATSDPSTSSYNEQFF. DNA of the CDR3: TGTGCCACCAGTGATCCATCGACAAGCTCCTACAATGAGCAGTTCTTC.

This clonotype was seen more than once but under ten times. This sequence joins TRBV6-2 or TRBV6-3 and TRBJ1-1; tentatively, D is TRBD1 (5 bases). This CDR3 contains 14 residues. CDR1 is MNHEY, CDR2 SVGEGT, per germline. V was cut by 5 bases and J by 0 bases, with 10 bases left in between. As DNA, the CDR3 is TGTGCCAGCAGTGGGGGAGGGTTGAACACTGAAGCTTTCTTT. This gives the protein CASSGGGLNTEAFF.

This clonotype has just a few counts. The J gene is TRBJ2-7, the V gene TRBV7-2, with D maybe TRBD1 (5 bases). Trimming removed 1 base at V and 2 bases at J, with 9 bases between. Germline values: CDR1 SGHTA, CDR2 FQGNSA. CDR3 length: 14 residues. For the CDR3, the DNA is TGTGCCAGCAGCTTAGGGTGGGGCCCCTACGAGCAGTACTTC. As protein: CASSLGWGPYEQYF. Full variable domain (outside the CDR3, taken from reference TRBV7-2 and TRBJ2-7): GAGVSQSPSNKVTEKGKDVELRCDPISGHTALYWYRQSLGQGLEFLIYFQGNSAPDKSGLPSDRFSAERTGGSVSTLTIQRTQQEDSAVYLCASSLGWGPYEQYFGPGTRLTVT.

The genes are TRBV20-1 and TRBJ2-3, with 7 bases fitting TRBD2. With 1 base clipped from V and 1 base from J, the junction kept 5 bases outside the gene matches. Per the germline V gene, CDR1 is DFQATT and CDR2 is SNEGSKA (reference sequence). The CDR3 extends over 15 amino acids. The CDR3 reads CSARVAGEGTDTQYF. The CDR3 coding sequence is TGCAGTGCTAGAGTGGCGGGGGAGGGCACAGATACGCAGTATTTT.

The chain couples TRBV5-4 to TRBJ2-7, with D possibly being TRBD1 or TRBD2 (5 bases each). CDR1 is SGHNT, CDR2 YYREEE, per germline (reference sequence). There are 15 residues in the CDR3. Trimming took 3 bases from V and 6 from J, leaving 19 bases between them. For the CDR3, the DNA is TGTGCCAGCAGCTCGACCGGGACCGTTACGGTCGAGCAGTACTTC. Translation: CASSSTGTVTVEQYF.

This clonotype was seen a handful of times. This sequence joins TRBV6-1 and TRBJ1-6, with 7 nucleotides matching TRBD1. Germline assignment: CDR1 MNHNS and CDR2 SASEGT. CDR3 size: 15 residues. Trimming at V came to 6 bases and at J to 7 bases, leaving 9 bases not matched to a gene. CDR3 in DNA: TGTGCCAGCAGCCTGACAGGGCGTCGGAATTCACCCCTCCACTTT. It yields the protein CASSLTGRRNSPLHF.

This clonotype was seen a few times. CDR3 sequence reads: CASIRTGVSTEAFF. CDR3 nucleotides: TGTGCCAGCATCCGGACAGGGGTAAGCACTGAAGCTTTCTTT. The gene calls are TRBV6-2 or TRBV6-3 and TRBJ1-1, with 9 nucleotides matching TRBD1. The CDR3 spans 14 residues. The V gene's germline CDR1 is MNHEY and CDR2 SVGEGT. Trimming cost V 7 bases and J 4 bases; bases outside gene matches: 7.

J is TRBJ2-3 and V is TRBV12-5; 10 bases are shared with TRBD1. The CDR3 has 16 amino acids. V lost 2 bases and J lost 3; bases outside the gene matches: 5. Germline V gives CDR1 LGHNT, CDR2 FRNRAP. Here the CDR3 DNA reads TGTGCTAGTGGTTTGATGACAGGGGGCGGTACAGATACGCAGTATTTT. The encoded protein is CASGLMTGGGTDTQYF.

This clonotype has only a few counts. The chain recombines TRBV6-2 or TRBV6-3 with TRBJ2-3; the match to TRBD2 covers 7 bases. Germline CDR1 and CDR2: MNHEY and SVGEGT. Losses at the gene ends were 6 bases for V and 1 base for J; bases not matched to a gene: 13. CDR3 length: 17 amino acids. The CDR3 DNA sequence: TGTGCCAGCAGCCCCCCCAGGTTTAGCGGGCGCACAGATACGCAGTATTTT. Translating it yields CASSPPRFSGRTDTQYF.